The 8 T cell receptor beta chains listed next were all sequenced from one sample in a study of shared clonotypes between healthy human individuals. Clones were sequenced by immunoSEQ multiplex PCR, and TCRdb holds only the in-frame ones, with some missing. The sample includes 2 million to 2.5 million clones, roughly 93% of them seen just once. Source material: naive CD4+ T cells from PBMCs. As for subset: CD45RA+ positively selected. The origin of the receptors is a man aged 18 to 30 in good health. Some clones in this sample may be carry-over from other donors' samples.

This chain links TRBV10-3 with TRBJ2-3; a possible D gene is TRBD1 (5 bases). CDR3 size: 18 residues. Between the trimmed V and J ends, which lost 8 bases and 0 bases, there was a span of 24 bases. Germline CDR1 reads ENHRY; CDR2 reads SYGVKD. This chain's CDR3 is CAIGIPAGRISSTDTQYF. The CDR3 DNA is TGTGCCATCGGTATCCCGGCAGGGCGAATTTCTAGCACAGATACGCAGTATTTT.

J is TRBJ2-2 and V is TRBV2; unclear D gene. Germline values: CDR1 SNHLY, CDR2 FYNNEI. V lost 8 bases, J lost 6 bases, and 7 bases lay in between. This CDR3 region has 11 residues. The CDR3 DNA follows: TGTGCCAGCCGGAGCGCCGGGGAGCTGTTTTTT. Translated: CASRSAGELFF.

As for this clone: Distinct nucleotide sequences in the sample also encode this CDR3. The V gene is TRBV5-1, the J gene TRBJ2-6; weak D call: TRBD2 (5 bases). Germline lookup yields CDR1 SGHRS and CDR2 YFSETQ. Trimming stripped 1 base from V and 2 bases from J, with 7 bases between. The CDR3 length is 15 residues. CDR3 protein: CASSLTGTGANVLTF. CDR3 in DNA: TGCGCCAGCAGCTTGACCGGGACTGGGGCCAACGTCCTGACTTTC.

The chain links TRBV5-4 to TRBJ1-2; maybe TRBD1 (5 bases). V was clipped by 3 bases and J by 7 bases, with 13 bases between them. The CDR3 sequence is 13 residues long. From germline, CDR1 is SGHNT and CDR2 YYREEE (reference sequence). The CDR3 region has the DNA TGTGCCAGCAGCTCGGGGGTGCAGAGTGGCTACACCTTC. This sequence encodes CASSSGVQSGYTF.

About this clone itself: Other DNA variants within this sample encode the same CDR3. The rearrangement links TRBV6-1 to TRBJ2-4; D is undetermined. The CDR3 runs to 12 residues. Trimming left V 2 bases short and J 5 bases short, with 4 bases between. Germline CDR1 reads MNHNS; CDR2 reads SASEGT. The CDR3 spells CASSERENIQYF. CDR3 coding DNA: TGTGCCAGCAGTGAACGGGAAAACATTCAGTACTTC.

Comment on this clone: Different DNA sequences within this sample yield the same CDR3. The chain couples TRBV6-6 to TRBJ1-5; TRBD1 agrees at 8 bases. Looked up from germline, CDR1 is MNHNY and CDR2 is SVGAGI (reference sequence). V lost 6 bases, J lost 5 bases, and 0 bases stayed unmatched. The length of the CDR3 is 12 residues. The CDR3 nucleotides read TGTGCCAGCAGACAGGGGGATCAGCCCCAGCATTTT. Translated, it gives CASRQGDQPQHF.

The chain is built from TRBV11-3 and TRBJ1-2; D possibly corresponds to TRBD1 (6 bases). V lost 6 bases, J lost 8 bases, and 10 bases lay in between. The germline CDR1 and CDR2 sequences are SGHNT and YENEEA. CDR3 length: 11 amino acids. The CDR3 protein is CASRLQGGYTF. CDR3 bases: TGTGCCAGCAGATTACAGGGCGGCTACACCTTC.

The J gene is TRBJ1-2, the V gene TRBV28, with TRBD1 identical over 12 bases. V trimming: 4 bases; J trimming: 4 bases; junction bases outside the gene matches: 7. The germline V gene encodes CDR1 MDHEN and CDR2 SYDVKM. The CDR3 contains 16 residues. The CDR3 nucleotides read TGTGCCAGCAGTTCCTCCGGGACAGGGGGCACCTATGGCTACACCTTC. Encoded protein: CASSSSGTGGTYGYTF.